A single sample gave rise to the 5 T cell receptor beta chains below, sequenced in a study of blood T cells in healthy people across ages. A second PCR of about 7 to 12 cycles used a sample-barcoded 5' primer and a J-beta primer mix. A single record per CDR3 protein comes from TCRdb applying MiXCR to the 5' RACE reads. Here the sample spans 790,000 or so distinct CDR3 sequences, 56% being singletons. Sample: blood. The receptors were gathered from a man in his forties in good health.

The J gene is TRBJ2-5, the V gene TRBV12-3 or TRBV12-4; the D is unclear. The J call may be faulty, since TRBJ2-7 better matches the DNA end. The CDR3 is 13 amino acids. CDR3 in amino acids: CASSLRPANEQYF. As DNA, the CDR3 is TGTGCCAGCAGTTTACGGCCTGCAAACGAGCAGTACTTC.

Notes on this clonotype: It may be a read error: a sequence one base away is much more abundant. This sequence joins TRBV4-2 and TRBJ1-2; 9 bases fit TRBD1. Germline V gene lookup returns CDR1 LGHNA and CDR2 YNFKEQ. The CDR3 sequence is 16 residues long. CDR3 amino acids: CVSSQIPRDRDYGYTF. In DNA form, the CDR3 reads TGTGTCAGCAGCCAAATCCCCAGGGACAGGGATTATGGCTACACCTTC.

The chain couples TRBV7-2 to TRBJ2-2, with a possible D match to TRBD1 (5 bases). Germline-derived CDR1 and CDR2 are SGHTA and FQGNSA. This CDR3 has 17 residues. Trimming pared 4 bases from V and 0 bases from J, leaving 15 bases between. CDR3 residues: CASSSETVRANTGELFF. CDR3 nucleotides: TGTGCCAGCAGCTCAGAGACTGTCAGGGCGAACACCGGGGAGCTGTTTTTT.

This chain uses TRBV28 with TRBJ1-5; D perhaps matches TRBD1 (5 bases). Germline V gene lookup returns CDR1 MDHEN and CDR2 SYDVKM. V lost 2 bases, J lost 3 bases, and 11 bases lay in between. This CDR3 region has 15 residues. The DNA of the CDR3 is TGTGCCAGCAGTTTAACCCGGGGGATCAATCAGCCCCAGCATTTT. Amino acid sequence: CASSLTRGINQPQHF. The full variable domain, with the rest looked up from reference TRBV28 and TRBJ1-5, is DVKVTQSSRYLVKRTGEKVFLECVQDMDHENMFWYRQDPGLGLRLIYFSYDVKMKEKGDIPEGYSVSREKKERFSLILESASTNQTSMYLCASSLTRGINQPQHFGDGTRLSIL.

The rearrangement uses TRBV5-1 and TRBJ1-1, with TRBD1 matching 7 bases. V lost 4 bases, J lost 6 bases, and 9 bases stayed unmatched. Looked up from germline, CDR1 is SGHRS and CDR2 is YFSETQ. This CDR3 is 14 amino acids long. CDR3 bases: TGCGCCAGCAGCACGAATACTGGGACAGCTGAAGCTTTCTTT. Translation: CASSTNTGTAEAFF.